This record concerns one T cell receptor (beta chain) sequence. What antigen it recognizes has not been identified. Within one base of it there is no much larger clone, and no base qualities were kept. According to the study, the label for this sample's time point signals: baseline before first vaccination. Vaccinee samples came from UK trials COV001 and COV002, including a single-blind randomized controlled phase 2/3 trial of AZD1222 (ChAdOx1 nCoV-19) in healthy adults. For TCRbeta chain sequencing, PBMC samples from trial participants were taken at day 0 and at day 28 after the second dose. The CDR3 spans 13 residues, from the cysteine through the phenylalanine. The sequence is cut down to CDR3 DNA, 39 bases in frame from base 1. Taken from the germline V gene, the CDR1 and CDR2 loops are MNHEY and SVGAGI. After removal of 8 bases from V and 4 bases from J, the junction retains 6 bases not matched to a gene.

The CDR3 regions of human TCRbeta chains were analyzed by immunosequencing. The published analysis was carried out like this. TCRs in the repertoires were matched against a reference library of SARS-CoV-2-specific TCRs that had been generated with the MIRA antigen-specificity platform. Breadth was defined as the fraction of unique TCRs that were SARS-CoV-2-associated, and depth was defined as the fraction of total T cells that were SARS-CoV-2-associated. Each spike-specific TCR was assigned to its reactive spike region and to a CD4 or CD8 class using the MIRA data. Log10-transformed breadth and depth values were compared by one-way ANOVA with Sidak's multiple comparisons tests. TCRdb provides this immuneACCESS table in a form limited to in-frame rearrangements. Some clones are lacking; in checked studies, under half of them reflect an unresolved V gene, and why the rest are absent is not known. The DNA gave D and trimming, while V, J and clone size come from that table. Here the sample has 150,000 to 200,000 clones; approximately 95% occur a single time. Around 3.8% of the sample comes from the top ten.

The data originate from a study of T cell responses to AZD1222 COVID-19 vaccine (dated by TCRdb to 2020 to 2023). Regarding the research as a whole: Because spike-specific TCR depth and breadth did not differ between the two schedules, AZD1222 recipients who got a second dose at roughly 4 weeks were pooled with those who got a second dose at roughly 12 weeks. Trial participants were enrolled into age subgroups of 18-55, 56-69 and 70-plus years, which contained about 150, 27 and 61 TCR-sequenced participants, respectively. A total of 230 to 250 trial participants underwent TCR sequencing, of whom around 210 had received two doses of AZD1222 and some 26 had received two doses of the MenACWY control vaccine.

Beyond this particular receptor, the publication reports: In the small 56-69-year group, the increase in depth fell short of significance, most likely because of low power. After two AZD1222 doses, spike-specific TCR breadth and depth were significantly higher than at day 0 and than in MenACWY recipients. Epitopes outside the regions mutated in the B.1.351 and B.1.1.7 variants were reportedly recognized by nearly half of the unique spike-specific TCRs. Because no day 14 peak-response samples were available, repertoires were characterized only after the peak T cell response. Conclusions about previously exposed vaccinees were limited because only six AZD1222 recipients were SARS-CoV-2 seropositive at baseline. The vaccine-associated CD4 TCRs covered the entire spike protein, and the dominant responses fell in regions 160-218 and 743-854. Participants were mostly white British and included more females than males, and it was suggested by the authors that clonal diversity may have been underestimated.

This specimen was peripheral blood, taken on day 0 of AZD1222 vaccination. The source is an adult in good health. The chain couples TRBV6-5 to TRBJ1-2; 8 junctional bases match TRBD1. The CDR3 region: CASLGGQGYGYTF. Here is the DNA: TGTGCCAGCTTAGGAGGACAGGGCTATGGCTACACCTTC.